These 28 T cell receptor beta chains share one sample of origin, sequenced in a study of blood T cell repertoires in COVID-19. Sequenced by immunoSEQ multiplex PCR; TCRdb stores in-frame clones only, minus some. The profile shows 180,000 or so clones, 80% of them singletons. Sequencing was carried out using PBMCs or T cells enriched from blood (not recorded which). The receptors stem from a man aged 55 to 70 who had been exposed to COVID-19.

This clone is termed medium-sized. The chain carries TRBV6-4 and TRBJ1-2; TRBD1 might be the D (5 bases). Germline V gene lookup returns CDR1 MRHNA and CDR2 SNTAGT. The V and J ends lost 2 bases and 8 bases respectively, with 18 bases between them. The CDR3 contains 15 residues. This CDR3 reads CASSDTPQGLGGYTF. As DNA, the CDR3 is TGTGCCAGCAGTGACACACCTCAGGGATTAGGCGGCTACACCTTC.

The chain has TRBV28 and TRBJ1-2, with TRBD1 matching over 7 bases. This CDR3 comprises 13 residues. V was pared by 6 bases and J by 8 bases, with 9 bases of the junction left unmatched. Per the germline V gene, CDR1 is MDHEN and CDR2 is SYDVKM. CDR3 DNA sequence: TGTGCCAGCAGACCAGGGACAGCTTGGGGCTACACCTTC. Its translation is CASRPGTAWGYTF.

In its sample, this clone was seen many times. The chain uses TRBV7-7 and TRBJ2-5; 10 nucleotides agree with TRBD1. The V gene end was trimmed by 3 bases and the J gene end by 5 bases; junction bases not matched to a gene: 6. The length of the CDR3 is 15 residues. Germline V CDR1 and CDR2: SSHAT, FNYEAQ (reference sequence). The CDR3 bases are TGTGCCAGCAGCTTGATGACAGGGGGCGGGGAGACCCAGTACTTC. Translation: CASSLMTGGGETQYF.

The chain uses TRBV2 and TRBJ1-5, with TRBD1 matching over 11 bases. V was clipped by 6 bases and J by 4 bases; unmatched bases: 5. Germline-derived CDR1 and CDR2 are SNHLY and FYNNEI. The CDR3 totals 15 residues. In DNA, the CDR3 is TGTGCCAGCAGAACCGGGACAGGGGGTAATCAGCCCCAGCATTTT. Encoded protein: CASRTGTGGNQPQHF.

The chain is built from TRBV5-6 and TRBJ1-6; 12 bases line up with TRBD1. Trimming removed 7 bases from V and 9 bases from J; junction bases left unmatched: 5. This CDR3 comprises 14 residues. The germline CDR1 and CDR2 sequences are SGHDT and YYEEEE. CDR3 loop: CASAPGQGASPLHF. CDR3 bases: TGTGCCAGCGCTCCGGGACAGGGGGCTTCACCCCTCCACTTT.

The rearrangement uses TRBV5-6 and TRBJ2-7; D perhaps matches TRBD2 (5 bases). Germline V gives CDR1 SGHDT, CDR2 YYEEEE. Trimming left V 0 bases short and J 0 bases short, with 7 bases between. This CDR3 comprises 14 residues. The CDR3 loop is CASSLGGISYEQYF. The CDR3, as DNA: TGTGCCAGCAGCTTGGGAGGGATCTCCTACGAGCAGTACTTC.

The rearrangement links TRBV2 to TRBJ2-6; TRBD1 agrees at 8 bases. The CDR3 contains 17 residues. CDR1 is SNHLY and CDR2 is FYNNEI in the germline V gene. With 3 bases clipped from V and 4 bases from J, the junction kept 8 bases outside the gene matches. The CDR3 DNA follows: TGTGCCAGCAGTGATAGCAGGGGGCTTTACGGGGCCAACGTCCTGACTTTC. It encodes CASSDSRGLYGANVLTF.

This clone was observed a few times. The CDR3 here is CASSPQAGSYNEQFF. CDR3 DNA sequence: TGTGCCAGCAGCCCTCAGGCTGGCTCCTACAATGAGCAGTTCTTC. The chain joins TRBV7-2 to TRBJ2-1, with unresolved D. The V end lost 5 bases, the J end lost 0 bases, and 11 bases lay between the germline ends. CDR1 is SGHTA, CDR2 FQGNSA, per germline. This CDR3 is 15 amino acids long.

V usage is TRBV5-8 and J usage is TRBJ1-5; D call uncertain. This CDR3 spans 18 amino acids. Germline assignment: CDR1 SGHTS and CDR2 YDEGEE. Trimming cost V 0 bases and J 4 bases, with 20 bases left between them. Here the CDR3 DNA reads TGTGCCAGCAGCTTGGGGGCAGGCTATGGAGAGCGGAATCAGCCCCAGCATTTT. Its translation: CASSLGAGYGERNQPQHF.

The rearrangement uses TRBV5-6 and TRBJ2-3; TRBD1 is a possible D gene (5 bases). This CDR3 is 12 amino acids long. The germline V gene has CDR1 SGHDT and CDR2 YYEEEE. The germline V and J ends were trimmed by 0 bases and 10 bases, with 9 bases remaining between them. The chain's CDR3 is CASSLAAGSQYF. The CDR3, as DNA: TGTGCCAGCAGCTTGGCGGCAGGGTCGCAGTATTTT.

This chain connects TRBV5-1 to TRBJ1-4, with TRBD1 identical over 10 bases. This CDR3 comprises 18 residues. V shed 4 bases, J shed 7 bases, and the junction held 16 bases outside the gene matches. In germline, CDR1 is SGHRS, CDR2 YFSETQ. The CDR3 loop reads CASSRTDRGRKASEKLFF. The CDR3 bases are TGCGCCAGCAGCCGCACAGACAGGGGGCGCAAAGCCTCTGAAAAACTGTTTTTT.

The chain is built from TRBV28 and TRBJ2-1; 7 bases fit TRBD2. The V gene's germline CDR1 is MDHEN and CDR2 SYDVKM. Trimming removed 8 bases from V and 7 bases from J; junction bases left unmatched: 5. This CDR3 has 12 residues. CDR3 sequence reads: CASRSGINEQFF. CDR3 in DNA: TGTGCCAGCCGAAGCGGGATTAATGAGCAGTTCTTC.

J is TRBJ2-4 and V is TRBV12-3 or TRBV12-4, with TRBD2 as a possible D gene (5 bases). The CDR3 sequence is 12 residues long. V lost 6 bases to trimming and J lost 7 bases, with 10 bases between them. CDR3: CASSPPGNIQYF. DNA of the CDR3: TGTGCCAGCAGCCCCCCGGGGAACATTCAGTACTTC.

The CDR3 protein is CASSISGSGASKGGELFF. In nucleotides, the CDR3 is TGTGCCAGTAGTATATCGGGTAGCGGGGCCTCGAAGGGCGGGGAGCTGTTTTTT. V and J are TRBV19 and TRBJ2-2; 8 positions match TRBD2. Germline loops: CDR1 LNHDA, CDR2 SQIVND (reference sequence). Losses at the gene ends were 2 bases for V and 7 bases for J; bases not matched to a gene: 15. This CDR3 contains 18 residues.

V gene TRBV27 combines with J gene TRBJ1-6; 10 bases match TRBD1. Per germline, CDR1 MNHEY and CDR2 SMNVEV (reference sequence). The junction had 15 bases not matched to a gene; V was cut back by 5 bases and J by 11 bases. This CDR3 is built from 17 residues. The CDR3 DNA follows: TGTGCCAGCAGTCCCCCCCAGACAGGGGGCAGAGGGCCACCCCTCCACTTT. It codes for CASSPPQTGGRGPPLHF.

The gene calls are TRBV19 and TRBJ1-3; no clear D gene. Looked up from germline, CDR1 is LNHDA and CDR2 is SQIVND (reference sequence). The CDR3 spans 17 residues. Between the trimmed V and J ends, which lost 5 bases and 0 bases, there was a span of 17 bases. Here the CDR3 DNA reads TGTGCCAGTAGTCCCACGCCCGGGTCCTTCTCTGGAAACACCATATATTTT. The encoded protein is CASSPTPGSFSGNTIYF.

V is TRBV5-1 and J is TRBJ2-3, with 14 bases that match TRBD2. This CDR3 contains 19 residues. Germline CDR1 and CDR2: SGHRS and YFSETQ. V dropped 1 base and J dropped 5; count of bases not matched to a gene: 12. CDR3 in amino acids: CASSLSLAGLAGGVDTQYF. CDR3 bases: TGCGCCAGCAGCTTGTCTCTCGCAGGACTAGCGGGAGGTGTAGATACGCAGTATTTT.

This clone was recorded only once. The chain joins TRBV30 to TRBJ1-2; D might be TRBD1 (6 bases). Germline assignment: CDR1 GTSNPN and CDR2 SVGIG (reference sequence). The CDR3 sequence is 14 residues long. Trimming shortened V by 0 bases and J by 7 bases, and 15 bases separated the two germline ends. CDR3 residues: CAWSVLGAGGGYTF. CDR3 bases: TGTGCCTGGAGTGTATTGGGGGCGGGCGGTGGCTACACCTTC.

In DNA form, the CDR3 reads TGTGCCAGCAGTTACTGGGGAGCGGGAGGGCGACTCAACAATGAGCAGTTCTTC. Its translation is CASSYWGAGGRLNNEQFF. This chain links TRBV6-2 or TRBV6-3 with TRBJ2-1; 10 bases are shared with TRBD2. Trimming at V came to 1 base and at J to 5 bases, leaving 11 bases not matched to a gene. CDR1 and CDR2 from the germline V gene are MNHEY and SVGEGT. CDR3 length: 18 amino acids.

The sample holds a few counts of this clone. The V gene is TRBV24-1, the J gene TRBJ1-2; D ambiguous. Germline V gene data show CDR1 as KGHDR and CDR2 as SFDVKD. This CDR3 is 12 amino acids long. Trimming pared 1 base from V and 10 bases from J, leaving 9 bases between. In nucleotides, the CDR3 is TGTGCCACCAGTGATTTAGCACAGACCTACACCTTC. Translated, it gives CATSDLAQTYTF.

J is TRBJ2-7 and V is TRBV27; TRBD2 might be the D (7 bases). The V and J ends lost 5 bases and 2 bases respectively, with 10 bases between them. This CDR3 is 13 amino acids long. CDR1 is MNHEY and CDR2 is SMNVEV in the germline V gene (reference sequence). CDR3 loop: CASSEGGAYEQYF. The DNA for the CDR3 is TGTGCCAGCAGTGAAGGGGGGGCCTACGAGCAGTACTTC.

This chain links TRBV28 with TRBJ1-1; possibly TRBD1 for D (6 bases). Germline V gene lookup returns CDR1 MDHEN and CDR2 SYDVKM. Trimming pared 3 bases from V and 0 bases from J, leaving 11 bases between. CDR3 size: 15 residues. This chain's CDR3 is CASSFAGDMNTEAFF. CDR3 DNA sequence: TGTGCCAGCAGTTTTGCAGGGGACATGAACACTGAAGCTTTCTTT. The whole variable domain, remainder taken from reference TRBV28 and TRBJ1-1, is DVKVTQSSRYLVKRTGEKVFLECVQDMDHENMFWYRQDPGLGLRLIYFSYDVKMKEKGDIPEGYSVSREKKERFSLILESASTNQTSMYLCASSFAGDMNTEAFFGQGTRLTVV.

V usage is TRBV5-4 and J usage is TRBJ2-5, with 8 bases fitting TRBD2. V lost 4 bases, J lost 2 bases, and 10 bases stayed unmatched. Germline-derived CDR1 and CDR2 are SGHNT and YYREEE (reference sequence). The CDR3 loop spans 16 amino acids. CDR3 DNA sequence: TGTGCCAGCAGCGTCCGGACTAGCTATGGGCAAGAGACCCAGTACTTC. Its protein product is CASSVRTSYGQETQYF.

This sequence joins TRBV3-1 (or the pseudogene TRBV3-2) and TRBJ2-7, with 8 bases that match TRBD2. Losses at the gene ends were 4 bases for V and 4 bases for J; bases not matched to a gene: 6. Germline V gene data show CDR1 as LGHDT and CDR2 as YNNKEL (reference sequence). The CDR3 runs to 14 residues. Written as DNA, the CDR3 is TGTGCCAGCAGCCGGTACGGGACTAGTTACGAGCAGTACTTC. It specifies CASSRYGTSYEQYF.

This rearrangement joins TRBV27 to TRBJ1-5, with 7 bases that match TRBD1. CDR3 length equals 15 residues. Germline V CDR1 and CDR2: MNHEY, SMNVEV (reference sequence). Unmatched junction bases numbered 6, after V lost 0 bases and J lost 7 bases. CDR3 coding DNA: TGTGCCAGCAGTTTATCAACAGGGGAGGACCAGCCCCAGCATTTT. Protein product: CASSLSTGEDQPQHF.

The chain couples TRBV6-5 to TRBJ2-2; tentative D call: TRBD1 (5 bases). The CDR3 is made up of 12 amino acids. The V end lost 6 bases, the J end lost 9 bases, and 11 bases lay between the germline ends. Looked up from germline, CDR1 is MNHEY and CDR2 is SVGAGI. The CDR3, as DNA: TGTGCCAGCAGGACAAGGGGCAGGGAGCTGTTTTTT. It encodes CASRTRGRELFF.

The chain uses TRBV24-1 and TRBJ2-3, with 10 bases that match TRBD2. The germline gives CDR1 KGHDR, CDR2 SFDVKD. The CDR3 has 16 residues. After removal of 7 bases from V and 1 base from J, the junction contained 7 bases not matched to a gene. In DNA, the CDR3 is TGTGCCACCAGGGCTAGCGGGAGTCCCTGCACAGATACGCAGTATTTT. Protein sequence: CATRASGSPCTDTQYF.

This clone was recorded many times. The CDR3 DNA sequence: TGTGCCAGCAGCGACAGGGGCAGGACCTACGAGCAGTACTTC. Translating gives CASSDRGRTYEQYF. The chain employs TRBV27 and TRBJ2-7; 8 bases map to TRBD1. CDR1 is MNHEY, CDR2 SMNVEV, per germline (reference sequence). This CDR3 has 14 amino acids. The ends lost 6 bases at V and 2 bases at J; junction bases unmatched: 6.